This TCR beta chain was profiled in a study of T-cell memory formation after mild COVID-19. Across the study: Largely donor-specific TCR clusters were found.

This clonotype was observed a handful of times. What it binds is not known. Germline V gene lookup returns CDR1 ENHRY and CDR2 SYGVKD. The CDR3 sequence is 15 residues long. V lost 0 bases and J 1 base, leaving 8 bases between the germline ends. 5'RACE with constant-segment primers yielded barcoded, UMI-tagged TCR alpha and TCR beta cDNA libraries. In TCRdb, the 5' RACE reads were re-called with MiXCR into one record per CDR3 protein. The data contain 200,000 or so distinct CDR3 sequences, approximately 20% of them singletons. Findings and caveats of the study: CD4+ bias marked clones expanding day 15 to 37, unlike balanced contracting clones. Second-wave clones reaching peak frequency on day 37 lacked confirmed SARS-CoV-2 specificity.

V gene TRBV10-3 combines with J gene TRBJ2-3; D not resolved. Sample: PBMCs or a T cell subset sorted from them (not recorded which). This receptor was identified in an adult woman who had mild COVID-19 (a few samples of this study predate the infection). Cell type and time point are not known. The CDR3 sequence is CAISESGSRTDTQYF. CDR3 nucleotides: TGTGCCATCAGTGAGTCAGGGTCTCGCACAGATACGCAGTATTTT.